This record looks at one TCR beta chain sequence and its context. In its sample, this clonotype was seen a few times. It has no known antigen specificity. No base qualities exist here, and no much larger clone lies one base off it. To prepare the library, RACE was applied. TCRdb records NextSeq 500 as the sequencer. During library preparation, unique molecular identifiers were attached to individual cDNA molecules so that TCRs could be counted in a quantitative, reproducible way. For every blood RNA sample, sequencing covered both the TCR alpha and TCR beta chains. The original methods were these. A median of approximately 100,000 TCRs per sample was observed, with a range of about 20,000 to 690,600. V, J and CDR3 annotation of the TCR reads was performed with the Decombinator software suite. To make PS versus PT1 abundance plots, every sample was subsampled to the same number of TCRs (28,000). Expanded TCRs were defined as absent before sensitization and observed at least eight times at the 2-week time point. Using fastp at Q25 and MiXCR, TCRdb reprocessed the public reads and kept productive beta chains. CDR3 protein duplicates are merged, each entry listing the most common genes and DNA. What appears here as the V and J calls and clone size reflects TCRdb's work, not the paper's. Here the sample has approximately 160,000 distinct CDR3 sequences; about a quarter occur a single time. Together, the top ten hold about 2.1% of the sample.

The sample's time point label, decoded: patch test 3, about 24 weeks after DPC sensitization. In the paper's terms, the treatment or condition label means: therapeutic diphenylcyclopropenone sensitization with weekly scalp DPC. At each patch-test visit, blood was drawn before the patch test was applied. To be eligible, patients had to be aged 18 to 70, diagnosed with alopecia and judged suitable for DPC therapy, while pregnant patients were excluded. Total RNA was extracted from unfractionated whole blood that had been collected in Tempus Blood RNA tubes. For CDR1 and CDR2, the germline V gene lists LGHNT and FRNRAP. V is shortened by 7 bases, J by 7 bases, and the region joining them spans 7 bases. The CDR3 runs 11 residues from the cysteine to the phenylalanine. Here the CDR3 DNA is all that survives: 33 bases in frame from base 1. The data were taken from a study of human T cells and chemical hapten exposure (dated by TCRdb to about 2021). Regarding the complete study: For sensitization, 2% DPC in acetone was applied to an approximately 2 cm by approximately 2 cm area of upper inner arm skin. Blood was sampled from patients pre-sensitization (week 0) and at 2, 6 and about 24 weeks after DPC sensitization. For TCR sequencing, blood came from 25 to 35 alopecia patients at anywhere from one to four time points (pre-sensitization, 2, 6 and 24 weeks). The libraries were sequenced as a pool, and the TCR yield per sample differed mostly because of small variations in library volumes within the pool. Patch tests used Finn chambers with 0.01% DPC on the upper back, scored after 6 days by International Contact Dermatitis Research Group standards. Patients additionally received weekly therapeutic DPC doses to the scalp throughout the roughly 25-week study period. This study followed changes in the peripheral blood TCR repertoire in vivo during primary and secondary sensitization of alopecia patients to the hapten diphenylcyclopropenone (DPC). Alopecia areata with under or over 50% scalp involvement, alopecia totalis and alopecia universalis were represented in the patient cohort, which was mostly female. General study outcomes and caveats: DPC sensitization did not change how many TCRs were above 1 in 1000 frequency, and no evidence was found of alterations in global repertoire structure. Alopecia, a presumed autoimmune disease, was present in all patients, so the immune response of the patients might differ from that of healthy individuals. Expanded TCRs formed significantly more large CDR3 similarity clusters than pre-sensitization or healthy control sets, consistent with antigen-driven responses. Repeated subsampling changed both the strength of the expansion versus patch-test correlation and the threshold at which that correlation became significant. A positive correlation was found between the number of PT1 expanded TCRs and patch test score, with significance reached at thresholds 8, 16 and 32 but not 4.

The rearrangement joined TRBV12-5 to TRBJ2-2; too little of a D gene remains to name it. The source of this sequence is a woman aged 18 to 35 with alopecia areata. Some clones in this sample may be carry-over from other donors' samples. The input for sequencing was whole blood, taken in connection with sensitization to the hapten diphenylcyclopropenone (DPC). The CDR3 loop reads CASAWDGELFF. The nucleotide sequence is TGTGCTAGTGCGTGGGACGGGGAGCTGTTTTTT. Beyond the CDR3, the reference TRBV12-5 and TRBJ2-2 genes provide the residues; the full variable domain reads: DARVTQTPRHKVTEMGQEVTMRCQPILGHNTVFWYRQTMMQGLELLAYFRNRAPLDDSGMPKDRFSAEMPDATLATLKIQPSEPRDSAVYFCASAWDGELFFGEGSRLTVL.